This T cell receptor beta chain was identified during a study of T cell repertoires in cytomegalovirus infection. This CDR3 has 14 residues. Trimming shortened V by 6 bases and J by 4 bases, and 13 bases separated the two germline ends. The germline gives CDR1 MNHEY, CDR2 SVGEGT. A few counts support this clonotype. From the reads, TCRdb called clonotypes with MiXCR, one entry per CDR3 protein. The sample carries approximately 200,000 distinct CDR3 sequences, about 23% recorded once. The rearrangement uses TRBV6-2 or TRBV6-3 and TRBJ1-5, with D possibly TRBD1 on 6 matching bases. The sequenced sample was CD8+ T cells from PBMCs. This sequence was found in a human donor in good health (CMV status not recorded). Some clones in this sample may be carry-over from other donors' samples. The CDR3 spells CASSLGQENQPQHF. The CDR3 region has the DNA TGTGCCAGCAGCCTGGGACAAGAAAATCAGCCCCAGCATTTT.